This T cell receptor beta chain was sequenced for a study of PD-L1 blockade in urothelial cancer. In the study overall: Blood analyses occurred 3 weeks (second dose) and 6 weeks post treatment start. A median of roughly 130,000 T cells was found in the blood samples.

V lost 5 bases to trimming and J lost 3 bases; unmatched junction nucleotides: 4. The CDR3 loop spans 16 amino acids. Germline lookup yields CDR1 SEHNR and CDR2 FQNEAQ (reference sequence). The method was immunoSEQ multiplex PCR; TCRdb's version includes in-frame clones alone and lacks a portion of them. The table shows 85,000 to 90,000 clones, with around 90% occurring only once. Time point specified: pretreatment peripheral blood. All patients carried locally advanced or metastatic urothelial carcinoma. Material: PBMCs, obtained around atezolizumab (anti-PD-L1) treatment. The source of this sequence is an elderly woman with urothelial cancer. V is TRBV7-9 and J is TRBJ2-1; 13 bases are shared with TRBD2. CDR3 DNA sequence: TGTGCCAGCAGCCACGGACTAGCGGGAGTCTACAATGAGCAGTTCTTC. This sequence encodes CASSHGLAGVYNEQFF. Full variable domain (outside the CDR3, taken from reference TRBV7-9 and TRBJ2-1): DTGVSQNPRHKITKRGQNVTFRCDPISEHNRLYWYRQTLGQGPEFLTYFQNEAQLEKSRLLSDRFSAERPKGSFSTLEIQRTEQGDSAMYLCASSHGLAGVYNEQFFGPGTRLTVL.